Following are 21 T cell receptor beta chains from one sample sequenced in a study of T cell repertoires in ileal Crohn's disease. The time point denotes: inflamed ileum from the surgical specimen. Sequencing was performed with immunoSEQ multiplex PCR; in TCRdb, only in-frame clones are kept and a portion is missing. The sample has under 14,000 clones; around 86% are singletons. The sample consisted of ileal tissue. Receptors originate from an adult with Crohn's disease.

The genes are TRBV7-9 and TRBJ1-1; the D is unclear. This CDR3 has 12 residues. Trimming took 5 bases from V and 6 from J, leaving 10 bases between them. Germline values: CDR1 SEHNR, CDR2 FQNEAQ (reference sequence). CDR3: CASSQLGAEAFF. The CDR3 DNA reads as TGTGCCAGCAGCCAGCTTGGGGCTGAAGCTTTCTTT.

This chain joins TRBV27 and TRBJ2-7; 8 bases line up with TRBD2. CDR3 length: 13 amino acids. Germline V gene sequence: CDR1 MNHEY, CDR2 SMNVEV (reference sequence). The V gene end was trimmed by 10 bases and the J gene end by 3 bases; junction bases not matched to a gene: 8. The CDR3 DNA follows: TGTGCCATCGGATATAGCGGGATCTACGAGCAGTACTTC. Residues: CAIGYSGIYEQYF.

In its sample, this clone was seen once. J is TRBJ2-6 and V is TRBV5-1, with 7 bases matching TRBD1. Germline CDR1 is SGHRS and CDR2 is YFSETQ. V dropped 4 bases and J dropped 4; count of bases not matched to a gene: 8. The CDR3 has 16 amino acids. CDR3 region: CASSTTTGSGANVLTF. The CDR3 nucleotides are TGCGCCAGCAGCACCACGACAGGGAGCGGGGCCAACGTCCTGACTTTC.

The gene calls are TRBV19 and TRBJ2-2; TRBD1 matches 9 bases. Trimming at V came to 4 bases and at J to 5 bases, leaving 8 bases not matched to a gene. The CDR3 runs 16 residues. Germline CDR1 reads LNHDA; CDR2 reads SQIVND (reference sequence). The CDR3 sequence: CASSRRTGEGTGELFF. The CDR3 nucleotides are TGTGCCAGTAGTAGGAGGACAGGGGAGGGAACCGGGGAGCTGTTTTTT.

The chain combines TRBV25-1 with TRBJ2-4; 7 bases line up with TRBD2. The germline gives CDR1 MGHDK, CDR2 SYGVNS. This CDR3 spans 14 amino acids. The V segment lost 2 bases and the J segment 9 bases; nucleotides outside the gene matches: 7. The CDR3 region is CASSETREGSIQYF. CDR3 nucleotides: TGTGCCAGCAGTGAAACCAGGGAGGGGAGCATTCAGTACTTC.

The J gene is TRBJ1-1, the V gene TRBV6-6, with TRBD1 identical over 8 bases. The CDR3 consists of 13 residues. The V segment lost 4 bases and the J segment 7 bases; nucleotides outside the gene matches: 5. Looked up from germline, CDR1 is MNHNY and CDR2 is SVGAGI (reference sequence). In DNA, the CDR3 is TGTGCCAGCAGTTTAGGACAGGGTGTTGAAGCTTTCTTT. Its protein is CASSLGQGVEAFF.

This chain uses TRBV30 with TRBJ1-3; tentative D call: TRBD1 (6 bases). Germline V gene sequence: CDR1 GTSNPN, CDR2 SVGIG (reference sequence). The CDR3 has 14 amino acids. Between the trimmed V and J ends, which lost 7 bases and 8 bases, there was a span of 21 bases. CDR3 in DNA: TGTGCCTCTAGGGGGGAACCGCGTTGGGACACCATATATTTT. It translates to CASRGEPRWDTIYF.

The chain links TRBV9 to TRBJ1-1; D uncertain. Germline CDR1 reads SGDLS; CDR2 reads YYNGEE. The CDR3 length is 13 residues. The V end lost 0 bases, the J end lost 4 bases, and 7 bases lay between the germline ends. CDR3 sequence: CASSVVAGTEAFF. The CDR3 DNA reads TGTGCCAGCAGCGTAGTGGCAGGCACTGAAGCTTTCTTT.

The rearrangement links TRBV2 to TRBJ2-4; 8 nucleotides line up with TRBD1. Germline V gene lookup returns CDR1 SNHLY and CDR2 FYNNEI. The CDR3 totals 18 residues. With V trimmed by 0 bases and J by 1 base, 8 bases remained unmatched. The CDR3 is CASSEALPGGTAKNIQYF. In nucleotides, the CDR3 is TGTGCCAGCAGTGAAGCGCTTCCAGGGGGCACGGCCAAAAACATTCAGTACTTC.

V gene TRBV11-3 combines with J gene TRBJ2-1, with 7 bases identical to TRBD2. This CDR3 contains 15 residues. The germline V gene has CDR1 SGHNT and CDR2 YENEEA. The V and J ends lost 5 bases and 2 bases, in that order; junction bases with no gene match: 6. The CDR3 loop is CASSPESGTYNEQFF. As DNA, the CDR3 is TGTGCCAGCAGCCCCGAAAGCGGGACCTACAATGAGCAGTTCTTC.

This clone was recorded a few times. The CDR3 here is CASSSEGYSNQPQHF. CDR3 nucleotides: TGTGCCAGCAGTTCTGAAGGCTATAGCAATCAGCCCCAGCATTTT. The chain is built from TRBV27 and TRBJ1-5; D not certain. Germline assignment: CDR1 MNHEY and CDR2 SMNVEV (reference sequence). The V and J ends lost 4 bases and 0 bases respectively, with 10 bases between them. CDR3 length equals 15 residues.

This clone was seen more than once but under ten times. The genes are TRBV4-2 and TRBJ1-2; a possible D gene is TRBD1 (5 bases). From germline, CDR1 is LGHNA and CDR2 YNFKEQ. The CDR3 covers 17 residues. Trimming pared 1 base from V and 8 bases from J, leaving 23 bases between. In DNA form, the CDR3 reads TGTGCCAGCAGCCAAGGGTGGGTGAGGGGCCGAGGGTCCGGCTACACCTTC. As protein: CASSQGWVRGRGSGYTF.

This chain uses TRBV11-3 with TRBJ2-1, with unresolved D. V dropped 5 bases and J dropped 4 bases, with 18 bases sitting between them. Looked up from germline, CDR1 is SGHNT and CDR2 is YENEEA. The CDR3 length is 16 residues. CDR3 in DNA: TGTGCCAGCAGCCAAGTAGTAACGGGTCCTTACAATGAGCAGTTCTTC. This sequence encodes CASSQVVTGPYNEQFF. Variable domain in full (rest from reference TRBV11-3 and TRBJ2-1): EAGVVQSPRYKIIEKKQPVAFWCNPISGHNTLYWYLQNLGQGPELLIRYENEEAVDDSQLPKDRFSAERLKGVDSTLKIQPAELGDSAVYLCASSQVVTGPYNEQFFGPGTRLTVL.

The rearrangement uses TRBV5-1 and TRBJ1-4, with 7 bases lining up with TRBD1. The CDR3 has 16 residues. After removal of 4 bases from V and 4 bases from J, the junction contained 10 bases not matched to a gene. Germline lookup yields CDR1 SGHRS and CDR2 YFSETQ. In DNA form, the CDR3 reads TGCGCCAGCAGCGCCGGCTCCAACAGGGGTAATGAAAAACTGTTTTTT. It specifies CASSAGSNRGNEKLFF.

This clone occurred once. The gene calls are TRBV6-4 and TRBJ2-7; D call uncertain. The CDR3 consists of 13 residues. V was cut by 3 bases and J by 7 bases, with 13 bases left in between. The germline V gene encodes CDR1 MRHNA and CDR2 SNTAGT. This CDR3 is CASSEGPGGEQYF. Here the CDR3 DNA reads TGTGCCAGCAGTGAAGGTCCGGGTGGAGAGCAGTACTTC.

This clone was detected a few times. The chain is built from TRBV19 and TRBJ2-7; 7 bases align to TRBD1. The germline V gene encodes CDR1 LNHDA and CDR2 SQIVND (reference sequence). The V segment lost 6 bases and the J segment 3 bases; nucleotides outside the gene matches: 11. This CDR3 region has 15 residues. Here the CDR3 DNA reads TGTGCCAGTAGAAACCGGGACAGAATTAACTACGAGCAGTACTTC. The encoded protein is CASRNRDRINYEQYF. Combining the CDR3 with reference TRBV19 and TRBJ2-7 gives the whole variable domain DGGITQSPKYLFRKEGQNVTLSCEQNLNHDAMYWYRQDPGQGLRLIYYSQIVNDFQKGDIAEGYSVSREKKESFPLTVTSAQKNPTAFYLCASRNRDRINYEQYFGPGTRLTVT.

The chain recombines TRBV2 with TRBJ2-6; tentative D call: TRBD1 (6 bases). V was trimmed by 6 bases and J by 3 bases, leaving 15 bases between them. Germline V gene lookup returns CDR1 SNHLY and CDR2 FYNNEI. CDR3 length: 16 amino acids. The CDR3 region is CASSVIQGSGANVLTF. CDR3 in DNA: TGTGCCAGCAGCGTGATACAGGGAAGTGGGGCCAACGTCCTGACTTTC.

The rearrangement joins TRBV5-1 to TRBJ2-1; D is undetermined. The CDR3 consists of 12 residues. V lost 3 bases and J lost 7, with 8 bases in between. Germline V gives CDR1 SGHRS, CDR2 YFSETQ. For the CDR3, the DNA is TGCGCCAGCAGCTCCGGATGGAATGAGCAGTTCTTC. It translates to CASSSGWNEQFF.

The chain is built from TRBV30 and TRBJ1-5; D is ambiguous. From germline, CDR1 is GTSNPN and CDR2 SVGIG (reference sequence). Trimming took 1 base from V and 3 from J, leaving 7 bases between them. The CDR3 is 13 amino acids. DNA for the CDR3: TGTGCCTGGAGTGCTGGGGTCAATCAGCCCCAGCATTTT. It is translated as CAWSAGVNQPQHF.

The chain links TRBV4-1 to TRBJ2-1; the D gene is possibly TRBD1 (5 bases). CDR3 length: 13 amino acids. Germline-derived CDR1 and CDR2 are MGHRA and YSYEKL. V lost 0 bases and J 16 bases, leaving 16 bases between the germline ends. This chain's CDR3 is CASSQDVGRPLFF. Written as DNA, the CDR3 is TGCGCCAGCAGCCAAGATGTGGGGCGTCCGCTATTCTTC.

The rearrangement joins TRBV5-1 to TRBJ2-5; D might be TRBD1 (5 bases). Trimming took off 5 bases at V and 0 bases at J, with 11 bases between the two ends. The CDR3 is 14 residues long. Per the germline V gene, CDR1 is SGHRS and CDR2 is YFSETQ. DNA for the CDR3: TGCGCCAGCAGACCCGACAGTAACCAAGAGACCCAGTACTTC. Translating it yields CASRPDSNQETQYF.